These T cell receptor beta chains were read from a single sample in a study of monozygotic twins with cystic fibrosis. TCRdb's copy holds only in-frame clones and misses some; the assay was immunoSEQ multiplex PCR. The sample includes approximately 7,700 clones, around 94% of them seen just once. Source material: blood. All receptors come from a boy aged 2-9 years with cystic fibrosis. Each CDR3 is given with its conserved first and last residue. The order of the fields is clone size, D gene, V gene, J gene, CDR3 DNA, CDR3 protein. D genes are given only for firm matches. Clone size is not always given. Where it is, it says once, few, many or a class for expanded clones.

clone size: few; D gene: .; V gene: TRBV2; J gene: TRBJ1-6; CDR3 DNA: TGTGCCAGCAGTGTAAGGGCGGATTCACCCCTCCACTTT; CDR3 protein: CASSVRADSPLHF
clone size: .; D gene: TRBD2; V gene: TRBV5-1; J gene: TRBJ2-3; CDR3 DNA: TGCGCCAGCAGTCGAGTGAGCGGGGGCGGGGGCACAGATACGCAGTATTTT; CDR3 protein: CASSRVSGGGGTDTQYF
clone size: .; D gene: TRBD1; V gene: TRBV9; J gene: TRBJ1-1; CDR3 DNA: TGTGCCAGCAGCTATGGGGGGACAGCACAACTTGAAGCTTTCTTT; CDR3 protein: CASSYGGTAQLEAFF
clone size: .; D gene: .; V gene: TRBV6-9; J gene: TRBJ2-7; CDR3 DNA: TGTGCCAGCAGTTATTATGTGCAATTCGCCAACGAGCAGTACTTC; CDR3 protein: CASSYYVQFANEQYF
clone size: once; D gene: .; V gene: TRBV5-1; J gene: TRBJ1-1; CDR3 DNA: TGCGCCAGCAGCTTCGATAGGGACGACACTGAAGCTTTCTTT; CDR3 protein: CASSFDRDDTEAFF
clone size: .; D gene: TRBD1; V gene: TRBV2; J gene: TRBJ1-1; CDR3 DNA: TGTGCCAGCACGGGGACAGCCTATGAAGCTTTCTTT; CDR3 protein: CASTGTAYEAFF
clone size: .; D gene: .; V gene: TRBV19; J gene: TRBJ1-1; CDR3 DNA: TGTGCCAGTAGTCGTCCGAACACTGAAGCTTTCTTT; CDR3 protein: CASSRPNTEAFF
clone size: .; D gene: .; V gene: TRBV9; J gene: TRBJ2-3; CDR3 DNA: TGTGCTGGCAGCGTAGACTCCCGGACAGATACGCAGTATTTT; CDR3 protein: CAGSVDSRTDTQYF
clone size: .; D gene: TRBD1; V gene: TRBV6-6; J gene: TRBJ1-2; CDR3 DNA: TGTGCCAGCAGTTACGCGGGACAGAGTAACTATGGCTACACCTTC; CDR3 protein: CASSYAGQSNYGYTF
clone size: .; D gene: TRBD2; V gene: TRBV6-4; J gene: TRBJ2-1; CDR3 DNA: TGTGCCAGCAGCCCAACGGGACTAGCGGATTCGCAGTTCTTC; CDR3 protein: CASSPTGLADSQFF
clone size: once; D gene: .; V gene: TRBV6-5; J gene: TRBJ1-1; CDR3 DNA: TGTGCCAGCAGTTCTCCGGGCCCCCTGGTGGGTGAAGCTTTCTTT; CDR3 protein: CASSSPGPLVGEAFF